The 25 T cell receptor beta chains below were found in one sample sequenced in a study of blood T cells in healthy people across ages (dated by TCRdb to the mid-2010s). The library was produced with 5' RACE. TCRdb shows the sequencer as Illumina HiSeq 2500. A second PCR of roughly 6 to 11 cycles was run with a J-beta primer mix and a sample-barcoded 5' primer. Starting from the raw public reads, TCRdb applied fastp trimming at Q25, assembled clones with MiXCR and retained in-frame beta chains. Records with the same CDR3 protein are collapsed into one entry carrying the most frequent genes and DNA. Here the sample has around 1,000,000 distinct CDR3 sequences; 20% to 25% occur a single time. Approximately 0.79% of the sample is in the top ten clones. This same sample was also part of a study on T cells of mothers and their children.

The sequencing input was blood. The source is a girl aged 2 to 10 in good health.

This chain connects TRBV20-1 to TRBJ2-1; 7 bases fit TRBD2. The CDR3 spans 14 residues. Trimming removed 7 bases from V and 1 base from J; junction bases left unmatched: 7. Germline loops: CDR1 DFQATT, CDR2 SNEGSKA (reference sequence). In nucleotides, the CDR3 is TGCAGTGTTGCGCCGGGGGGTTCCTACAATGAGCAGTTCTTC. This translates into CSVAPGGSYNEQFF.

There are a few counts of this clonotype. The chain has TRBV27 and TRBJ2-1, with 8 bases that match TRBD2. This CDR3 has 20 residues. The V gene end was trimmed by 7 bases and the J gene end by 4 bases; junction bases not matched to a gene: 24. In germline, CDR1 is MNHEY, CDR2 SMNVEV (reference sequence). CDR3 residues: CASTKGRGGSSGVPYNEQFF. Here the CDR3 DNA reads TGTGCCAGCACCAAGGGGAGGGGTGGTAGTAGCGGGGTACCATACAATGAGCAGTTCTTC.

This clonotype was picked up a small number of times. The V gene is TRBV3-1, the J gene TRBJ2-1; 8 positions match TRBD2. The CDR3 has 15 amino acids. Trimming removed 2 bases from V and 4 bases from J; junction bases left unmatched: 4. Germline assignment: CDR1 LGHDT and CDR2 YNNKEL (reference sequence). The CDR3 protein is CASSQPGGAYNEQFF. For the CDR3, the DNA is TGTGCCAGCAGCCAACCGGGAGGGGCTTACAATGAGCAGTTCTTC.

A few counts support this clonotype. The V gene is TRBV6-5, the J gene TRBJ2-7, with D perhaps matching TRBD2 (5 bases). Germline assignment: CDR1 MNHEY and CDR2 SVGAGI. The CDR3 is made up of 15 amino acids. The ends were cut back, 8 bases at V and 3 bases at J, with 20 bases in the middle. Written as DNA, the CDR3 is TGTGCCAGCTCCCTGGTGCCAGGAGGTATCTACGAGCAGTACTTC. Translation gives CASSLVPGGIYEQYF.

This clonotype occurred once. The chain joins TRBV20-1 to TRBJ2-5, with D perhaps matching TRBD1 (5 bases). The germline V gene encodes CDR1 DFQATT and CDR2 SNEGSKA (reference sequence). V dropped 4 bases and J dropped 4 bases, with 16 bases sitting between them. The CDR3 loop spans 14 amino acids. The CDR3 loop reads CSATQGFGVETQYF. The DNA for the CDR3 is TGCAGTGCTACGCAGGGATTCGGAGTAGAGACCCAGTACTTC.

This clonotype has a single count. The chain recombines TRBV6-5 with TRBJ2-5; D possibly corresponds to TRBD2 (6 bases). The CDR3 totals 14 residues. From germline, CDR1 is MNHEY and CDR2 SVGAGI. V lost 8 bases, J lost 2 bases, and 15 bases lay in between. Here the CDR3 DNA reads TGTGCCAGCTCTAGGGGAGCGGGTCAAGAGACCCAGTACTTC. Translating it yields CASSRGAGQETQYF.

J is TRBJ1-1 and V is TRBV7-6; the D is unclear. Trimming took 5 bases from V and 3 from J, leaving 16 bases between them. Germline values: CDR1 SGHVS, CDR2 FNYEAQ. The CDR3 is 15 amino acids. For the CDR3, the DNA is TGTGCCAGCAGCCCACAAAGTAGGGCGGACACTGAAGCTTTCTTT. Encoded protein: CASSPQSRADTEAFF.

J is TRBJ2-7 and V is TRBV11-3; D tentatively reads TRBD1 or TRBD2 (5 bases each). The CDR3 is 15 amino acids. The germline V gene encodes CDR1 SGHNT and CDR2 YENEEA. The ends were cut back, 6 bases at V and 2 bases at J, with 17 bases in the middle. The CDR3 sequence: CASSLTASPTYEQYF. The CDR3 nucleotides read TGTGCCAGCAGTTTGACAGCTAGCCCAACCTACGAGCAGTACTTC.

V usage is TRBV7-3 and J usage is TRBJ1-6; D might be TRBD1 (5 bases). The CDR3 spans 15 residues. Germline V lookup: CDR1 SGHTA, CDR2 FQGTGA. V lost 4 bases to trimming and J lost 7 bases, with 14 bases between them. The CDR3 DNA is TGTGCCAGCAGCTCATCCGGGACCTCAAATTCACCCCTCCACTTT. This gives the protein CASSSSGTSNSPLHF.

The table lists this clonotype with a few counts. At one boundary the junction diverges from the germline segment, which might be a read error. The gene calls are TRBV29-1 and TRBJ2-7; TRBD2 is a possible D gene (6 bases). The CDR3 is 12 amino acids. Germline CDR1 and CDR2: SQVTM and ANQGSEA. CDR3 protein: CSVERGSYGQYF. CDR3 sequence (DNA): TGCAGCGTTGAGCGGGGATCCTACGGGCAGTACTTC.

The chain joins TRBV7-8 to TRBJ1-4; D gene uncertain. This CDR3 has 15 amino acids. The V gene lost 5 bases and the J gene lost 5 bases, with 15 bases spanning the gap. Germline V gene sequence: CDR1 SGHVS, CDR2 FQNEAQ. The CDR3 coding sequence is TGTGCCAGCAGCCCCGGAGGAGTTGGAAATGAAAAACTGTTTTTT. Amino acid sequence: CASSPGGVGNEKLFF. The full variable domain, in which reference TRBV7-8 and TRBJ1-4 provide the parts outside the CDR3, is GAGVSQSPRYKVAKRGQDVALRCDPISGHVSLFWYQQALGQGPEFLTYFQNEAQLDKSGLPSDRFFAERPEGSVSTLKIQRTQQEDSAVYLCASSPGGVGNEKLFFGSGTQLSVL.

In its sample, this clonotype was seen once. The chain uses TRBV6-1 and TRBJ2-4, with 10 nucleotides matching TRBD2. V lost 2 bases and J lost 9; bases outside the gene matches: 13. Germline V gene lookup returns CDR1 MNHNS and CDR2 SASEGT. CDR3 length: 17 residues. The CDR3 loop reads CASSELGLAEGGGIQYF. The CDR3 coding sequence is TGTGCCAGCAGTGAACTCGGACTAGCGGAGGGGGGAGGCATTCAGTACTTC.

The rearrangement joins TRBV7-9 to TRBJ2-3; 13 nucleotides align to TRBD2. From germline, CDR1 is SEHNR and CDR2 FQNEAQ (reference sequence). This CDR3 region has 18 residues. V lost 5 bases to trimming and J lost 0 bases; unmatched junction nucleotides: 8. The CDR3 bases are TGTGCCAGCAGCCCAAGGACTAGCGGGGGCCCTAGCACAGATACGCAGTATTTT. Its translation is CASSPRTSGGPSTDTQYF.

This sequence joins TRBV20-1 and TRBJ1-6; D unresolved. The V gene lost 5 bases and the J gene lost 6 bases, with 11 bases spanning the gap. Per the germline V gene, CDR1 is DFQATT and CDR2 is SNEGSKA (reference sequence). The CDR3 spans 13 residues. CDR3 loop: CSALGRVNSPLHF. CDR3 in DNA: TGCAGTGCTCTTGGAAGGGTTAATTCACCCCTCCACTTT.

This clonotype showed up just a few times. The chain carries TRBV20-1 and TRBJ1-1; unclear D gene. There are 12 residues in the CDR3. Germline CDR1 reads DFQATT; CDR2 reads SNEGSKA (reference sequence). Trimming took off 0 bases at V and 4 bases at J, with 6 bases between the two ends. Here the CDR3 DNA reads TGCAGTGCTAGAGACAGCACCACTGAAGCTTTCTTT. This sequence encodes CSARDSTTEAFF.

The chain has TRBV11-1 and TRBJ2-5; a weak D match, TRBD1 (5 bases). Germline-derived CDR1 and CDR2 are SGHAT and FQDESV (reference sequence). The germline V and J ends were trimmed by 5 bases and 0 bases, with 10 bases remaining between them. The CDR3 has 14 amino acids. CDR3 in DNA: TGTGCCAGCAGCCCCAGACAGTACCAAGAGACCCAGTACTTC. Its translation: CASSPRQYQETQYF. The whole variable domain, remainder taken from reference TRBV11-1 and TRBJ2-5, is EAEVAQSPRYKITEKSQAVAFWCDPISGHATLYWYRQILGQGPELLVQFQDESVVDDSQLPKDRFSAERLKGVDSTLKIQPAELGDSAMYLCASSPRQYQETQYFGPGTRLLVL.

In the case of this clonotype: Its ends do not fully match the called genes, so a read error is possible. The V gene is TRBV12-3 or TRBV12-4, the J gene TRBJ2-3; 10 bases align to TRBD2. CDR3 length: 19 residues. CDR3: CAGSPTSDRLAGEISTQYF. The DNA of the CDR3 is TGTGCCGGCAGTCCCACGAGTGACCGCCTAGCGGGAGAAATCAGTACGCAGTATTTT.

The chain joins TRBV7-9 to TRBJ2-5; D not resolved. The end of the DNA is better explained by TRBJ2-7, so the J call may be wrong. Germline CDR1 reads SEHNR; CDR2 reads FQNEAQ (reference sequence). CDR3 length: 13 residues. CDR3 nucleotides: TGTGCCAGCAGCCTAACGTCGGGTAACGAGCAGTACTTC. This translates into CASSLTSGNEQYF.

J is TRBJ2-5 and V is TRBV29-1; D not resolved. Judging by the DNA end, TRBJ2-1 fits better; the J call may be wrong. Germline V gene data show CDR1 as SQVTM and CDR2 as ANQGSEA. This CDR3 comprises 13 residues. CDR3 in DNA: TGCAGCGTACAACAGCTGGTATGGAATGAGCAGTTCTTC. This sequence encodes CSVQQLVWNEQFF.

This clonotype was seen only once. The chain employs TRBV7-9 and TRBJ1-5; D unclear. Trimming cost V 3 bases and J 7 bases, with 7 bases left between them. The CDR3 has 12 residues. Germline CDR1 and CDR2: SEHNR and FQNEAQ (reference sequence). The CDR3 region is CASSLSEQPQHF. CDR3 nucleotides: TGTGCCAGCAGCTTGAGCGAACAGCCCCAGCATTTT.

V is TRBV4-1 and J is TRBJ1-5; D is undetermined. CDR1 is MGHRA, CDR2 YSYEKL, per germline. V lost 1 base and J lost 7, with 11 bases in between. CDR3 length equals 14 residues. The CDR3 spells CASSQVMGGQPQHF. CDR3 bases: TGCGCCAGCAGCCAAGTGATGGGAGGGCAGCCCCAGCATTTT.

The V and J genes are TRBV27 and TRBJ2-5; tentatively, D is TRBD2 (6 bases). Per the germline V gene, CDR1 is MNHEY and CDR2 is SMNVEV (reference sequence). This CDR3 spans 14 amino acids. V lost 6 bases, J lost 5 bases, and 16 bases lay in between. The CDR3, as DNA: TGTGCCAGCAGCGGCGACCCCGGAGGGGAGACCCAGTACTTC. Protein: CASSGDPGGETQYF.

V usage is TRBV12-3 or TRBV12-4 and J usage is TRBJ1-6; TRBD1 aligns across 7 bases. V shed 4 bases, J shed 9 bases, and the junction held 6 bases outside the gene matches. The CDR3 contains 14 residues. The DNA of the CDR3 is TGTGCCAGCAGTTCCGGACAGGAGAGTTCACCCCTCCACTTT. This codes for CASSSGQESSPLHF.

A few counts support this clonotype. The chain has TRBV14 and TRBJ2-5, with a tentative D call TRBD1 (5 bases). The DNA matches TRBJ2-1 better at its end, which makes the J call doubtful. The CDR3 is 15 residues long. The V gene's germline CDR1 is SGHDN and CDR2 FVKESK. The CDR3 DNA reads TGTGCCAGCAGCCAAGTCCCAGGGAAAAGGAATGAGCAGTTCTTC. Translating it yields CASSQVPGKRNEQFF.

The chain recombines TRBV12-3 or TRBV12-4 with TRBJ2-7, with 7 bases that match TRBD2. The V gene end was trimmed by 3 bases and the J gene end by 5 bases; junction bases not matched to a gene: 7. This CDR3 comprises 14 residues. Here the CDR3 DNA reads TGTGCCAGCAGTTTTGATGGGGGGGTGAACGAGCAGTACTTC. This translates into CASSFDGGVNEQYF.